These 23 T cell receptor beta chains share one sample of origin, sequenced in a study of a mutant IDH1 vaccine in newly diagnosed glioma. Sequencing was performed with immunoSEQ multiplex PCR; in TCRdb, only in-frame clones are kept and a portion is missing. The sample has 45,000 to 55,000 clones, roughly 88% seen once. This sample's time point: baseline, week 1 (first vaccination visit). The treatment: pre-vaccination baseline after standard-of-care therapy. Sequenced material: PBMCs, taken from a glioma patient treated with radiotherapy, temozolomide or both. These receptors came from a man aged 40-49 years with glioma.

This chain connects TRBV6-1 to TRBJ1-4; no firm D call. From germline, CDR1 is MNHNS and CDR2 SASEGT. The CDR3 runs 13 residues. V lost 2 bases, J lost 7 bases, and 8 bases lay in between. CDR3 bases: TGTGCCAGCAGTGAAATGTCCCCTGAAAAACTGTTTTTT. This encodes CASSEMSPEKLFF.

This rearrangement joins TRBV5-4 to TRBJ1-4; D uncertain. Germline V lookup: CDR1 SGHNT, CDR2 YYREEE (reference sequence). V lost 1 base and J 2 bases, leaving 6 bases between the germline ends. The CDR3 runs to 14 residues. The CDR3 coding sequence is TGTGCCAGCAGCTTGAGAGGGACTAATGAAAAACTGTTTTTT. Protein product: CASSLRGTNEKLFF.

The chain has TRBV25-1 and TRBJ1-4; a possible D gene is TRBD1 (5 bases). The CDR3 has 13 residues. Between the trimmed V and J ends, which lost 2 bases and 11 bases, there was a span of 12 bases. The V gene's germline CDR1 is MGHDK and CDR2 SYGVNS. The CDR3 here is CASSELSWGKLFF. The CDR3 DNA reads TGTGCCAGCAGTGAACTCTCATGGGGGAAACTGTTTTTT.

In its sample, this clone was seen once. The chain combines TRBV6-5 with TRBJ1-2; TRBD1 is a possible D gene (6 bases). The length of the CDR3 is 14 residues. The V gene's germline CDR1 is MNHEY and CDR2 SVGAGI. Trimming took off 2 bases at V and 8 bases at J, with 15 bases between the two ends. The CDR3 reads CASSYRQVTGGYTF. The CDR3 DNA reads TGTGCCAGCAGTTACCGACAGGTCACGGGCGGCTACACCTTC.

V and J are TRBV7-2 and TRBJ2-3; no definite D call. CDR1 and CDR2 (germline): SGHTA, FQGNSA. This CDR3 has 16 residues. The V and J ends lost 5 bases and 0 bases respectively, with 15 bases between them. The CDR3: CASSLFWGSSTDTQYF. DNA for the CDR3: TGTGCCAGCAGCCTCTTCTGGGGATCGAGCACAGATACGCAGTATTTT.

J is TRBJ2-5 and V is TRBV7-2; D gene uncertain. The CDR3 runs to 11 residues. Germline loops: CDR1 SGHTA, CDR2 FQGNSA. The V and J ends lost 5 bases and 4 bases respectively, with 5 bases between them. Written as DNA, the CDR3 is TGTGCCAGCAGCACCCGAGAGACCCAGTACTTC. Amino acid sequence: CASSTRETQYF.

V usage is TRBV5-1 and J usage is TRBJ2-7, with unresolved D. The CDR3 is 13 residues long. V was shortened by 6 bases and J by 3 bases, with 13 bases between the two germline ends. CDR1 and CDR2 from the germline V gene are SGHRS and YFSETQ. CDR3 amino acids: CASKTDRLYEQYF. CDR3 nucleotide sequence: TGCGCCAGCAAGACGGACCGTCTCTACGAGCAGTACTTC. Using reference TRBV5-1 and TRBJ2-7 for the parts outside the CDR3, the full variable domain is KAGVTQTPRYLIKTRGQQVTLSCSPISGHRSVSWYQQTPGQGLQFLFEYFSETQRNKGNFPGRFSGRQFSNSRSEMNVSTLELGDSALYLCASKTDRLYEQYFGPGTRLTVT.

The CDR3, as DNA: TGTGCCAGTACTTCTACCTCACTGACCTACGAGCAGTACTTC. Translating it yields CASTSTSLTYEQYF. The gene calls are TRBV19 and TRBJ2-7, with unresolved D. The CDR3 spans 14 residues. Per germline, CDR1 LNHDA and CDR2 SQIVND (reference sequence). V was trimmed by 7 bases and J by 2 bases, leaving 15 bases between them.

This rearrangement joins TRBV12-5 to TRBJ2-4; a possible D gene is TRBD1 (6 bases). There are 15 residues in the CDR3. V lost 4 bases to trimming and J lost 7 bases, with 17 bases between them. Germline V CDR1 and CDR2: LGHNT, FRNRAP. CDR3 amino acids: CASGSPLGGRNIQYF. DNA for the CDR3: TGTGCTAGTGGTTCCCCCTTAGGGGGAAGGAACATTCAGTACTTC.

This clone was found a few times. This sequence joins TRBV7-2 and TRBJ2-1; D is ambiguous. Deletions cut 2 bases from V and 1 base from J, with 9 bases between. The CDR3 is 15 amino acids. Germline CDR1 is SGHTA and CDR2 is FQGNSA. The DNA for the CDR3 is TGTGCCAGCAGCTTATATGTAGGGTCCTACAATGAGCAGTTCTTC. Translating gives CASSLYVGSYNEQFF.

The rearrangement joins TRBV7-2 to TRBJ2-3; D is unresolved. There are 14 residues in the CDR3. The germline V and J ends were trimmed by 2 bases and 2 bases, with 8 bases remaining between them. Germline CDR1 reads SGHTA; CDR2 reads FQGNSA. The CDR3 protein is CASSLRPNTDTQYF. Written as DNA, the CDR3 is TGTGCCAGCAGCTTAAGGCCTAACACAGATACGCAGTATTTT.

The V and J genes are TRBV29-1 and TRBJ2-3; no firm D call. Looked up from germline, CDR1 is SQVTM and CDR2 is ANQGSEA. The CDR3 has 13 amino acids. Between the trimmed V and J ends, which lost 3 bases and 0 bases, there was a span of 7 bases. CDR3 amino acids: CSVDRGSTDTQYF. For the CDR3, the DNA is TGCAGCGTTGACCGCGGAAGCACAGATACGCAGTATTTT.

The DNA of the CDR3 is TGTGCCAGCAGCCCACTGAGCAATCAGCCCCAGCATTTT. This codes for CASSPLSNQPQHF. The chain recombines TRBV7-6 with TRBJ1-5; D unclear. The CDR3 loop spans 13 amino acids. V lost 5 bases and J 1 base, leaving 6 bases between the germline ends. CDR1 and CDR2 (germline): SGHVS, FNYEAQ. Combining the CDR3 with reference TRBV7-6 and TRBJ1-5 gives the whole variable domain GAGVSQSPRYKVTKRGQDVALRCDPISGHVSLYWYRQALGQGPEFLTYFNYEAQQDKSGLPNDRFSAERPEGSISTLTIQRTEQRDSAMYRCASSPLSNQPQHFGDGTRLSIL.

This rearrangement joins TRBV10-2 to TRBJ2-3, with a weak D call TRBD2 (5 bases). The germline V and J ends were trimmed by 8 bases and 3 bases, with 15 bases remaining between them. The germline CDR1 and CDR2 sequences are WSHSY and SAAADI. This CDR3 region has 14 residues. CDR3 DNA: TGCGCCAGCGCTCCTAGCCCTATTACAGATACGCAGTATTTT. This sequence encodes CASAPSPITDTQYF.

This rearrangement joins TRBV6-1 to TRBJ2-2, with 9 bases matching TRBD2. Germline trimming cut 1 base from V and 2 bases from J; bases unmatched to any gene: 5. CDR1 and CDR2 (germline): MNHNS, SASEGT. The CDR3 extends over 17 amino acids. CDR3 in DNA: TGTGCCAGCAGTGAAGGGCTAGCGGGAACCAACACCGGGGAGCTGTTTTTT. Its translation is CASSEGLAGTNTGELFF.

The V and J genes are TRBV2 and TRBJ1-5; D ambiguous. The V and J ends lost 1 base and 7 bases respectively, with 8 bases between them. Germline lookup yields CDR1 SNHLY and CDR2 FYNNEI. The CDR3 has 13 residues. The CDR3 region is CASSEGEWQPQHF. DNA of the CDR3: TGTGCCAGCAGTGAAGGGGAGTGGCAGCCCCAGCATTTT.

This chain links TRBV5-1 with TRBJ1-4; D gene uncertain. This CDR3 contains 15 residues. Germline CDR1 reads SGHRS; CDR2 reads YFSETQ. Trimming stripped 3 bases from V and 3 bases from J, with 12 bases between. CDR3 sequence reads: CASSYRDPSNEKLFF. The DNA for the CDR3 is TGCGCCAGCAGCTACCGGGATCCTTCTAATGAAAAACTGTTTTTT.

In DNA, the CDR3 is TGTGCCAGCAGCTTCCGGCTAGCGGGAGTTGGGACCCAGTACTTC. Protein product: CASSFRLAGVGTQYF. The rearrangement uses TRBV5-8 and TRBJ2-5, with 10 nucleotides matching TRBD2. The CDR3 totals 15 residues. Germline assignment: CDR1 SGHTS and CDR2 YDEGEE. J lost 7 bases, V lost 2 bases, and 8 bases had no gene match.

V usage is TRBV9 and J usage is TRBJ2-4; 10 bases fit TRBD2. In germline, CDR1 is SGDLS, CDR2 YYNGEE. The CDR3 extends over 15 amino acids. The ends lost 4 bases at V and 9 bases at J; junction bases unmatched: 10. CDR3 sequence (DNA): TGTGCCAGCAGCCTAACTAGCGGGGATAAAGGCATTCAGTACTTC. Protein: CASSLTSGDKGIQYF.

This chain links TRBV5-4 with TRBJ2-7; 11 bases are shared with TRBD2. V lost 0 bases to trimming and J lost 5 bases; unmatched junction nucleotides: 7. The CDR3 runs 16 residues. Germline V gene lookup returns CDR1 SGHNT and CDR2 YYREEE (reference sequence). CDR3 DNA sequence: TGTGCCAGCAGCTTGGCGACTAGCGGGATCGCTGACGAGCAGTACTTC. Residues: CASSLATSGIADEQYF.

CDR3 nucleotide sequence: TGTGCCAGAAGCTTGCGACAGGGGGTCTACGAGCAGTACTTC. Its protein is CARSLRQGVYEQYF. This chain connects TRBV5-3 to TRBJ2-7; 9 bases map to TRBD1. TRBV5-3 is an ORF, and what it does is uncertain. The CDR3 length is 14 residues. Trimming cost V 1 base and J 3 bases; bases outside gene matches: 2.

The rearrangement links TRBV5-1 to TRBJ2-3, with TRBD1 matching 8 bases. V lost 5 bases, J lost 2 bases, and 10 bases stayed unmatched. This CDR3 contains 16 residues. CDR1 and CDR2 (germline): SGHRS, YFSETQ. The CDR3 DNA reads as TGCGCCAGCAGGGAGCAGGGGGCATGGGACACAGATACGCAGTATTTT. This codes for CASREQGAWDTDTQYF.

The gene calls are TRBV9 and TRBJ1-2; no clear D. V was clipped by 4 bases and J by 3 bases, with 10 bases between them. The CDR3 has 13 residues. Looked up from germline, CDR1 is SGDLS and CDR2 is YYNGEE. In DNA form, the CDR3 reads TGTGCCAGCAGCCGTCAGGAGGACTATGGCTACACCTTC. Translating gives CASSRQEDYGYTF.